These 9 T cell receptor beta chains share one sample of origin, sequenced in a study of blood T cell repertoires in COVID-19. Here immunoSEQ multiplex PCR was the method, and the copy in TCRdb shows in-frame clones only, minus some. Of about 350,000 clones in the sample, about 90% are singletons; the top ten hold just under 3%. The material sequenced was PBMCs or T cells enriched from blood (not recorded which). The source is a woman in her 30s who had recovered from COVID-19.

The chain employs TRBV5-1 and TRBJ2-4, with D possibly matching TRBD2 (5 bases). The germline CDR1 and CDR2 sequences are SGHRS and YFSETQ. This CDR3 is 13 amino acids long. V lost 4 bases to trimming and J lost 5 bases, with 10 bases between them. This CDR3 is CASSLGGQNIQYF. CDR3 bases: TGCGCCAGCAGCCTCGGAGGACAAAACATTCAGTACTTC.

This rearrangement joins TRBV19 to TRBJ1-5; D is perhaps TRBD1 (5 bases). The CDR3 loop spans 15 amino acids. Trimming stripped 5 bases from V and 5 bases from J, with 16 bases between. From germline, CDR1 is LNHDA and CDR2 SQIVND (reference sequence). The DNA of the CDR3 is TGTGCCAGTAGTTCCCGGGAGGGGACTGATCAGCCCCAGCATTTT. It specifies CASSSREGTDQPQHF.

The V call is TRBV27, the J call TRBJ2-2; 16 bases are shared with TRBD2. CDR3 length: 21 amino acids. V shed 8 bases, J shed 4 bases, and the junction held 19 bases outside the gene matches. Germline V gene sequence: CDR1 MNHEY, CDR2 SMNVEV (reference sequence). CDR3 residues: CASRRTAPGLAGGRFTGELFF. The CDR3 nucleotides read TGTGCCAGCCGACGGACTGCCCCGGGACTAGCGGGAGGGCGGTTCACCGGGGAGCTGTTTTTT.

This chain connects TRBV7-2 to TRBJ2-3, with 10 bases lining up with TRBD2. In germline, CDR1 is SGHTA, CDR2 FQGNSA. The V segment lost 5 bases and the J segment 0 bases; nucleotides outside the gene matches: 5. The CDR3 sequence is 16 residues long. DNA for the CDR3: TGTGCCAGCAGCCGGGGACTAGCGACGAGCACAGATACGCAGTATTTT. Translating gives CASSRGLATSTDTQYF.

The chain joins TRBV5-1 to TRBJ2-2; TRBD1 agrees at 11 bases. Trimming cost V 4 bases and J 7 bases; bases outside gene matches: 9. The CDR3 consists of 16 residues. Germline loops: CDR1 SGHRS, CDR2 YFSETQ. This chain's CDR3 is CASSARTGGVSGELFF. Here the CDR3 DNA reads TGCGCCAGCAGCGCGAGGACAGGGGGCGTGAGCGGGGAGCTGTTTTTT.

V is TRBV19 and J is TRBJ2-7, with D unclear. CDR1 and CDR2 from the germline V gene are LNHDA and SQIVND (reference sequence). V dropped 3 bases and J dropped 6 bases, with 9 bases sitting between them. The CDR3 covers 12 residues. The CDR3 protein is CASSMSLSEQYF. The CDR3 DNA follows: TGTGCCAGTAGTATGTCCCTAAGCGAGCAGTACTTC.

This clone was found once. CDR3 bases: TGCGCCAGCAGCCGGGCCCAGCGGGGCACCGGGGAGCTGTTTTTT. Translation gives CASSRAQRGTGELFF. This chain links TRBV4-1 with TRBJ2-2; 7 bases are shared with TRBD2. CDR3 length: 15 amino acids. V lost 4 bases and J lost 4; bases outside the gene matches: 6. Germline CDR1 MGHRA, CDR2 YSYEKL.

The V gene is TRBV30, the J gene TRBJ1-5, with D hard to call. CDR3 length equals 15 residues. The germline V and J ends were trimmed by 2 bases and 0 bases, with 11 bases remaining between them. Germline V gene data show CDR1 as GTSNPN and CDR2 as SVGIG (reference sequence). CDR3 DNA: TGTGCCTGGAGTCCCCGTACATCTAGCAATCAGCCCCAGCATTTT. It encodes CAWSPRTSSNQPQHF.

This chain connects TRBV28 to TRBJ1-5; D perhaps matches TRBD1 (6 bases). Germline lookup yields CDR1 MDHEN and CDR2 SYDVKM. The CDR3 is 14 amino acids. V was cut by 2 bases and J by 9 bases, with 14 bases left in between. The CDR3 reads CASSLLAGELPQHF. CDR3 DNA sequence: TGTGCCAGCAGTTTACTGGCAGGGGAGTTGCCCCAGCATTTT.